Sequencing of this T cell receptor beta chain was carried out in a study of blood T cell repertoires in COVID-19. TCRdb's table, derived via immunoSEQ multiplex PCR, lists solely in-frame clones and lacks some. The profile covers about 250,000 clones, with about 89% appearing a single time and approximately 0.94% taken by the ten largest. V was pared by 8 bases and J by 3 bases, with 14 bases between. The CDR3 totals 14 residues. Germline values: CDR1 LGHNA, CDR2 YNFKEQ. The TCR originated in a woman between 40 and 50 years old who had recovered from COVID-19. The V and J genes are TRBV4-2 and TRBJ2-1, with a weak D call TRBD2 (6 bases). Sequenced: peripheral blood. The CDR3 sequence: CASHREVGYNEQFF. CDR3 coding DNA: TGTGCCAGCCATAGGGAGGTTGGCTACAATGAGCAGTTCTTC.